These 10 T cell receptor beta chains were sequenced from one sample in a study of vaccination and CD4 T cells after COVID-19. Sequencing of cultured CD4+ T cell DNA used the Oncomine TCR Beta short-read assay. TCRdb recomputed calls from the PCR reads with MiXCR, one row per CDR3 protein. The sample lists approximately 5,000 distinct CDR3 sequences; approximately 31% were seen once. Noted treatment: roughly 10-day PBMC culture with coronavirus spike peptide pools or control peptides (ViraFEST assay). These receptors' targets are unknown. The sequencing here drew on CD4+ T cells from blood, cultured in vitro, taken after SARS-CoV-2 vaccination. These TCRs come from a human donor who had recovered from COVID-19.

This clonotype has only one observation. The V and J genes are TRBV18 and TRBJ1-6, with 10 bases fitting TRBD1. This CDR3 contains 14 residues. The trim removed 3 bases at V and 9 bases at J, leaving 2 bases unmatched. Germline V CDR1 and CDR2: KGHSH, LQKENI. DNA for the CDR3: TGTGCCAGCTCACCGGACAGGGGGTCTTCACCCCTCCACTTT. It encodes CASSPDRGSSPLHF.

This clonotype rates as medium-sized. V gene TRBV7-8 combines with J gene TRBJ2-7; D not certain. The CDR3 covers 12 residues. Germline assignment: CDR1 SGHVS and CDR2 FQNEAQ. V was trimmed by 1 base and J by 2 bases, leaving 3 bases between them. Here the CDR3 DNA reads TGTGCCAGCAGCTTAGTGGCCTACGAGCAGTACTTC. As protein: CASSLVAYEQYF.

The chain employs TRBV27 and TRBJ1-2; 7 bases are a match to TRBD1. The germline CDR1 and CDR2 sequences are MNHEY and SMNVEV (reference sequence). This CDR3 is built from 15 residues. Unmatched junction bases numbered 11, after V lost 6 bases and J lost 4 bases. CDR3 sequence: CASRINRGVGYGYTF. For the CDR3, the DNA is TGTGCCAGCAGGATTAACAGGGGCGTCGGCTATGGCTACACCTTC.

The chain joins TRBV21-1 to TRBJ1-5. TRBV21-1 is reported as a pseudogene. The CDR3 has 19 residues. Here the CDR3 reads CASSKAPRAGSISNQPQHF. CDR3 in DNA: TGTGCCAGCAGCAAAGCGCCCCGAGCAGGCAGTATCAGCAATCAGCCCCAGCATTTT.

The V and J genes are TRBV6-4 and TRBJ1-5; possible D gene TRBD1, 5 bases. V lost 3 bases, J lost 7 bases, and 13 bases lay in between. Per the germline V gene, CDR1 is MRHNA and CDR2 is SNTAGT. This CDR3 has 14 residues. CDR3 amino acids: CASSEGGGSQPQHF. CDR3 DNA: TGTGCCAGCAGTGAGGGCGGGGGAAGCCAGCCCCAGCATTTT.

The chain couples TRBV4-1 to TRBJ2-3; 8 positions agree with TRBD1. J gave up 0 bases and V 1 base, and 12 bases lay outside the gene matches. CDR3 length: 19 amino acids. Germline V gene lookup returns CDR1 MGHRA and CDR2 YSYEKL. CDR3 loop: CASSQAGVRQGISTDTQYF. DNA of the CDR3: TGCGCCAGCAGCCAAGCTGGGGTTCGACAGGGGATAAGCACAGATACGCAGTATTTT.

V is TRBV28 and J is TRBJ2-7; D is tentatively TRBD1 or TRBD2 (5 bases each). The V end lost 6 bases, the J end lost 2 bases, and 14 bases lay between the germline ends. The CDR3 is made up of 14 amino acids. Germline V lookup: CDR1 MDHEN, CDR2 SYDVKM. This CDR3 reads CASRLAGTPYEQYF. CDR3 nucleotides: TGTGCCAGCAGGTTGGCAGGGACCCCCTACGAGCAGTACTTC.

The chain couples TRBV6-5 to TRBJ2-5; 13 bases agree with TRBD2. Germline V lookup: CDR1 MNHEY, CDR2 SVGAGI. The V and J ends lost 2 bases and 5 bases, in that order; junction bases with no gene match: 8. The CDR3 spans 17 residues. The CDR3 is CASSYPGLAGARETQYF. The CDR3, as DNA: TGTGCCAGCAGTTACCCCGGACTAGCGGGAGCTCGGGAGACCCAGTACTTC.

This clonotype occurred a few times. In DNA form, the CDR3 reads TGTGCCAGCACCTCGGCGAATTCACCCCTCCACTTT. Protein sequence: CASTSANSPLHF. The chain carries TRBV7-9 and TRBJ1-6, with no clear D. The CDR3 covers 12 residues. Germline V CDR1 and CDR2: SEHNR, FQNEAQ (reference sequence). V lost 7 bases, J lost 7 bases, and 8 bases lay in between.

This clonotype is labeled as medium-sized. The chain is built from TRBV27 and TRBJ1-1; 7 bases match TRBD1. With 3 bases clipped from V and 7 bases from J, the junction kept 8 bases outside the gene matches. Germline loops: CDR1 MNHEY, CDR2 SMNVEV (reference sequence). This CDR3 is built from 14 residues. The CDR3 region is CASSLGIGTVEAFF. The CDR3 DNA reads TGTGCCAGCAGTTTGGGGATCGGGACAGTTGAAGCTTTCTTT.